These T cell receptor beta chains were read from a single sample in a study of blood T cell repertoires in COVID-19. The repertoire was sequenced with immunoSEQ multiplex PCR; TCRdb's copy has only in-frame clones and lacks some. The table has 35,000 or so clones, 90% seen once; the top ten hold 4.5% to 5.5%. Specimen: peripheral blood. Source of these receptors: a human donor in a cohort sampled during active COVID-19. Both conserved end residues are part of each CDR3. The D gene is left open where the match is weak. A clone size is listed for some rows: how often the clone was seen (once, few, many), or a class if it is expanded.

15 TRBJ2-5 TRBD1 - TRBV6-5 CASSQGQGARETQYF TGTGCCAGCAGCCAAGGACAGGGGGCGCGAGAGACCCAGTACTTC
14 TRBJ1-5 - - TRBV6-1 CASSDTVGNQPQHF TGTGCCAGCAGTGATACGGTGGGCAATCAGCCCCAGCATTTT
14 TRBJ2-5 TRBD2 - TRBV18 CASSPGGSTETQYF TGTGCCAGCTCACCAGGCGGGAGTACCGAGACCCAGTACTTC
17 TRBJ2-1 - - TRBV3-1/TRBV3-2 CASSQGQRYGSYNEQFF TGTGCCAGCAGCCAAGGCCAGAGGTACGGATCCTACAATGAGCAGTTCTTC
16 TRBJ1-2 - - TRBV28 CASSLSGQGRRGGYTF TGTGCCAGCAGTTTATCTGGGCAGGGCCGCCGCGGTGGCTACACCTTC
16 TRBJ2-1 TRBD2 - TRBV7-2 CASSLALAGGDNEQFF TGTGCCAGCAGCTTAGCGCTAGCGGGAGGCGACAATGAGCAGTTCTTC
16 TRBJ2-1 - - TRBV24-1 CATSRWQAGGQLEQFF TGTGCCACCAGTCGGTGGCAGGCGGGTGGTCAGCTTGAGCAGTTCTTC
14 TRBJ1-1 - - TRBV9 CASSVDGREAEAFF TGTGCCAGCAGCGTAGACGGGAGGGAGGCTGAAGCTTTCTTT
14 TRBJ1-3 - once TRBV6-5 CASRGGDSGNTIYF TGTGCCAGCCGGGGGGGGGACTCTGGAAACACCATATATTTT
16 TRBJ2-5 TRBD2 - TRBV2 CASSGVGGRYQETQYF TGTGCCAGCAGTGGGGTTGGCGGGAGGTACCAAGAGACCCAGTACTTC
14 TRBJ2-7 TRBD1 - TRBV15 CATSTDRGPYEQYF TGTGCCACCAGCACGGACAGGGGTCCCTACGAGCAGTACTTC
15 TRBJ2-1 TRBD1 - TRBV5-4 CASSPGGTGGNEQFF TGTGCCAGCAGCCCAGGGGGGACAGGGGGCAATGAGCAGTTCTTC
15 TRBJ1-1 - - TRBV5-1 CASSRGGGADTEAFF TGCGCCAGCAGCCGCGGGGGCGGGGCGGACACTGAAGCTTTCTTT
16 TRBJ1-5 - - TRBV4-1 CASSQESQGRYQPQHF TGCGCCAGCAGCCAAGAGTCCCAGGGGCGGTATCAGCCCCAGCATTTT
18 TRBJ2-3 TRBD2 - TRBV5-1 CASSLDFKAGASTDTQYF TGCGCCAGCAGCTTGGATTTCAAAGCGGGGGCATCCACAGATACGCAGTATTTT